Each of the 9 T cell receptor beta chains below was sequenced from the same sample in a study of technical replicates of blood from a handful of donors. Method: immunoSEQ multiplex PCR; TCRdb's copy keeps in-frame clones and lacks some. The repertoire has 95,000 or so clones, 85% to 95% of them found once; the top ten carry roughly 0.3%. Input material: T cells isolated from PBMCs. The receptor source for this set is a human donor in good health.

About this clone itself: A much larger clone differs by one base, so this may be a read error. This sequence joins TRBV13 and TRBJ1-1; maybe TRBD1 (5 bases). Germline assignment: CDR1 PRHDT and CDR2 FYEKMQ (reference sequence). This CDR3 region has 13 residues. The V end lost 5 bases, the J end lost 1 base, and 8 bases lay between the germline ends. This CDR3 reads CASSLDRNTEAFF. In DNA form, the CDR3 reads TGTGCCAGCAGCCTAGACAGGAACACTGAAGCTTTCTTT.

The chain links TRBV2 to TRBJ2-1, with a weak D call TRBD1 (6 bases). V shed 4 bases and J shed 13 bases, with 17 bases lying between them. Germline V gives CDR1 SNHLY, CDR2 FYNNEI. This CDR3 spans 13 amino acids. CDR3 in amino acids: CASSGVGGLEQFF. CDR3 bases: TGTGCCAGCAGTGGAGTAGGGGGTTTGGAACAGTTCTTC.

The V gene is TRBV9, the J gene TRBJ2-3, with 11 bases fitting TRBD2. The germline V gene has CDR1 SGDLS and CDR2 YYNGEE. The V segment lost 4 bases and the J segment 10 bases; nucleotides outside the gene matches: 14. The CDR3 consists of 16 residues. CDR3 in amino acids: CASSPSPIAGGPAQYF. For the CDR3, the DNA is TGTGCCAGCAGCCCCTCGCCTATAGCGGGAGGGCCCGCGCAGTATTTT.

The chain is built from TRBV9 and TRBJ2-3; 11 bases are a match to TRBD2. The CDR3 contains 15 residues. CDR1 and CDR2 (germline): SGDLS, YYNGEE. The trim removed 6 bases at V and 4 bases at J, leaving 7 bases unmatched. Written as DNA, the CDR3 is TGTGCCAGCATCCGGGGACTAGCGGAAGCAGATACGCAGTATTTT. Residues: CASIRGLAEADTQYF. The whole variable domain, filled in from reference TRBV9 and TRBJ2-3, reads DSGVTQTPKHLITATGQRVTLRCSPRSGDLSVYWYQQSLDQGLQFLIQYYNGEERAKGNILERFSAQQFPDLHSELNLSSLELGDSALYFCASIRGLAEADTQYFGPGTRLTVL.

V and J are TRBV4-1 and TRBJ2-7; TRBD2 agrees at 8 bases. The junction had 8 bases not matched to a gene; V was cut back by 4 bases and J by 0 bases. Germline CDR1 and CDR2: MGHRA and YSYEKL. The length of the CDR3 is 16 residues. For the CDR3, the DNA is TGCGCCAGCAGCCGGTTAGGGACTAGTGCCTCCTACGAGCAGTACTTC. Translation: CASSRLGTSASYEQYF.

The chain recombines TRBV7-3 with TRBJ1-4; no clear D gene. Per the germline V gene, CDR1 is SGHTA and CDR2 is FQGTGA. CDR3 length equals 15 residues. V was cut by 4 bases and J by 0 bases, with 9 bases left in between. As DNA, the CDR3 is TGTGCCAGCAGCTCCCGACAAGCAACTAATGAAAAACTGTTTTTT. Its protein product is CASSSRQATNEKLFF. The full variable domain, in which reference TRBV7-3 and TRBJ1-4 provide the parts outside the CDR3, is GAGVSQTPSNKVTEKGKYVELRCDPISGHTALYWYRQSLGQGPEFLIYFQGTGAADDSGLPNDRFFAVRPEGSVSTLKIQRTERGDSAVYLCASSSRQATNEKLFFGSGTQLSVL.

The V call is TRBV29-1, the J call TRBJ2-7; a possible D gene is TRBD2 (5 bases). V was pared by 7 bases and J by 2 bases, with 15 bases between. Germline loops: CDR1 SQVTM, CDR2 ANQGSEA. The CDR3 sequence is 13 residues long. CDR3 nucleotide sequence: TGCAGCGAACCCTTCCTCGGGGCCTACGAGCAGTACTTC. Translation: CSEPFLGAYEQYF.

The rearrangement uses TRBV27 and TRBJ1-2; 7 positions agree with TRBD1. Germline CDR1 and CDR2: MNHEY and SMNVEV (reference sequence). V shed 8 bases and J 6 bases; nucleotides not matched to a gene: 9. The CDR3 loop spans 13 amino acids. CDR3 region: CASRLGTVDGYTF. In DNA, the CDR3 is TGTGCCAGCCGCCTCGGGACAGTTGATGGCTACACCTTC.

The chain carries TRBV5-1 and TRBJ2-3; TRBD2 is a possible D gene (5 bases). The germline V gene encodes CDR1 SGHRS and CDR2 YFSETQ. This CDR3 is built from 14 residues. The V gene lost 2 bases and the J gene lost 4 bases, with 11 bases spanning the gap. In nucleotides, the CDR3 is TGCGCCAGCAGCTTAGAGGGTTTGCCAGATACGCAGTATTTT. Translation gives CASSLEGLPDTQYF.